This T cell receptor beta chain was profiled in a study of blood T cell repertoires in COVID-19. Study details: Collection of acute and convalescent COVID-19 samples took place in the United States, Italy and Spain. PBMCs, B-cell-depleted T cells, or T cells provided the cDNA or gDNA that made up the material.

CDR1 and CDR2 (germline): SGHAT, FQNNGV. Trimming cost V 3 bases and J 7 bases, with 15 bases left between them. The CDR3 has 14 residues. Authors' processing steps: By means of reference gene primer amplification, nucleated cell counts were estimated. This table comes from immunoSEQ multiplex PCR, and its TCRdb copy is limited to in-frame clones, with some not included. The V and J calls and clone size are taken from that table; D and trimming were inferred from the DNA. The sample has more than 100,000 clones; approximately 84% are singletons. The chain carries TRBV11-2 and TRBJ1-1, with D possibly being TRBD1 (6 bases). The specimen sequenced was peripheral blood. The receptor was isolated from a woman older than 75 with acute or convalescent COVID-19. In nucleotides, the CDR3 is TGTGCCAGCAGCTTCTCCGGACAGTCGAATGAAGCTTTCTTT. Translation gives CASSFSGQSNEAFF.